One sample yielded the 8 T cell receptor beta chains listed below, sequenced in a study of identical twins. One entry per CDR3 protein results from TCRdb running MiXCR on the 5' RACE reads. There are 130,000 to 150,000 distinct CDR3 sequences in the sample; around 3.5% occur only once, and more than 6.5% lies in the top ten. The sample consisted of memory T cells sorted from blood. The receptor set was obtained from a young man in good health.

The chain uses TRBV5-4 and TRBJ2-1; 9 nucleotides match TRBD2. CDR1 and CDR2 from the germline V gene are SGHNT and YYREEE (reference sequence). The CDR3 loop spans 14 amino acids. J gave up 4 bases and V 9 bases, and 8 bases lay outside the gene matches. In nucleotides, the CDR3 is TGTGCCACCCACCTAGCGGGAATATACAATGAGCAGTTCTTC. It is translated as CATHLAGIYNEQFF.

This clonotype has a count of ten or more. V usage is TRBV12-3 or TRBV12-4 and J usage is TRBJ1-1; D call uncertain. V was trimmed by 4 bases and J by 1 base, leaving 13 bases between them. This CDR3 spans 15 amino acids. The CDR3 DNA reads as TGTGCCAGCAGTTCCGTAGGACGGACGAACACTGAAGCTTTCTTT. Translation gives CASSSVGRTNTEAFF.

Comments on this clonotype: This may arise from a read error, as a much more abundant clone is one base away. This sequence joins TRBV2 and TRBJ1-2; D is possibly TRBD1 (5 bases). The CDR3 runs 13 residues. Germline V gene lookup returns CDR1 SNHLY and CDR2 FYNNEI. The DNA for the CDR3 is TGTGCCAGCAGTGAGGGGGATATTGGCGGCTACGCCTTC. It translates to CASSEGDIGGYAF.

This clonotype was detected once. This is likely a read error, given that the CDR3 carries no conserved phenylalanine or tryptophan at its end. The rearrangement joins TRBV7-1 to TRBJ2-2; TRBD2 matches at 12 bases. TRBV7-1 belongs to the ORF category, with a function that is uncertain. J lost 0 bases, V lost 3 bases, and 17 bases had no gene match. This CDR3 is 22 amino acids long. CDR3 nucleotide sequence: TGTGCCAGCAGCTCCGGACTAGCGGGATTGTTCACCCCATCATCGAACACCGGGGAGCTGTTTCTT. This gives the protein CASSSGLAGLFTPSSNTGELFL.

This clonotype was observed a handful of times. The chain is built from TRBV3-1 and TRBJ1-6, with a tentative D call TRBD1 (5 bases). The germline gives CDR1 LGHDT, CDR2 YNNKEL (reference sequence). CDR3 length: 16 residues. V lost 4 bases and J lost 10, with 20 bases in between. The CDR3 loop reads CASSRLQAIGASPLHF. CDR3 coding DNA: TGTGCCAGCAGCCGACTACAGGCCATAGGGGCCTCACCCCTCCACTTT.

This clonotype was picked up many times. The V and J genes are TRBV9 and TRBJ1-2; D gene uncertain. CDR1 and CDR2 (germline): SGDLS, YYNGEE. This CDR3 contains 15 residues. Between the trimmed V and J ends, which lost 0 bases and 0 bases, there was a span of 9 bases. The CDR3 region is CASSVGPGSNYGYTF. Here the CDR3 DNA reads TGTGCCAGCAGCGTAGGGCCCGGATCTAACTATGGCTACACCTTC.

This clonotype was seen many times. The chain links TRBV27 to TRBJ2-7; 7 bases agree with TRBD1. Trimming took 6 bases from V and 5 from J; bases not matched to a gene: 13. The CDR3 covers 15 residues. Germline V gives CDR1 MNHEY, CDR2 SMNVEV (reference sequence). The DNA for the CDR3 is TGTGCCAGCAGCCCCAGGGGGATTTACGTCCACGAGCAGTACTTC. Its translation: CASSPRGIYVHEQYF.

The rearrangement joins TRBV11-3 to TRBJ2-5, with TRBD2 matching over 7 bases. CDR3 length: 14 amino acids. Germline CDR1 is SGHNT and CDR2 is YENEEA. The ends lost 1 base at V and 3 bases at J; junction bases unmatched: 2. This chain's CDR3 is CASSLGLAEETQYF. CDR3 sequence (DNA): TGTGCCAGCAGCTTAGGACTAGCCGAAGAGACCCAGTACTTC.